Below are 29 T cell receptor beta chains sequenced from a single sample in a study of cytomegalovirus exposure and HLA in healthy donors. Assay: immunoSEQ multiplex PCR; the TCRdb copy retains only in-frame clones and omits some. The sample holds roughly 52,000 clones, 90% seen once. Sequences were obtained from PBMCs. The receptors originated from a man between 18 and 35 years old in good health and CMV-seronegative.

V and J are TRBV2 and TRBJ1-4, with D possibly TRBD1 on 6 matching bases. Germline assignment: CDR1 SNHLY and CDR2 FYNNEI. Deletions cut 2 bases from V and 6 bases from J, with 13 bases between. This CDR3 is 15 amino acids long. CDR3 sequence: CASSEKGGDYEKLFF. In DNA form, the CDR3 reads TGTGCCAGCAGTGAAAAAGGGGGGGATTATGAAAAACTGTTTTTT.

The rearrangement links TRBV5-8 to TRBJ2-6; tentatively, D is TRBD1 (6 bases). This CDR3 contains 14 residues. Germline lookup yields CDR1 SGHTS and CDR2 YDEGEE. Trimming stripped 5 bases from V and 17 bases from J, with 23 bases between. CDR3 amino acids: CASRHTNRDLVMTF. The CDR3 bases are TGTGCCAGCAGACACACCAACAGGGACCTAGTGATGACTTTC.

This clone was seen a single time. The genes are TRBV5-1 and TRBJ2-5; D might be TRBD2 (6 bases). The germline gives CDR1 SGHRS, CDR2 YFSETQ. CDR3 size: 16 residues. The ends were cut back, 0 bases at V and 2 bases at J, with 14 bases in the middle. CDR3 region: CASSLGGTGEQETQYF. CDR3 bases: TGCGCCAGCAGCTTGGGGGGGACGGGAGAACAAGAGACCCAGTACTTC.

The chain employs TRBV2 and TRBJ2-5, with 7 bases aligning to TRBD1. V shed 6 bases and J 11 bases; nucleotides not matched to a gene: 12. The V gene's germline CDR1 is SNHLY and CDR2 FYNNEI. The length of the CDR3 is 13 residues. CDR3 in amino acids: CASSRGTIPGQYF. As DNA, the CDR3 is TGTGCCAGCAGCAGGGGGACCATACCAGGGCAGTACTTC.

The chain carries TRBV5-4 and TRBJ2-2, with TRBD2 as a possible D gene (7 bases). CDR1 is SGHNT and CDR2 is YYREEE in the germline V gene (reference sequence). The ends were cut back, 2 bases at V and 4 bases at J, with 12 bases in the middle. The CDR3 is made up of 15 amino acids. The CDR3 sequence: CASSFGGRGTGELFF. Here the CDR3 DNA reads TGTGCCAGCAGCTTCGGGGGGCGCGGCACCGGGGAGCTGTTTTTT.

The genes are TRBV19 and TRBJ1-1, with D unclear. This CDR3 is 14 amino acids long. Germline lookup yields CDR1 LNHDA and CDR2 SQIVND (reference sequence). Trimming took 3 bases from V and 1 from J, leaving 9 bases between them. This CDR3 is CASSIRGGNTEAFF. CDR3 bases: TGTGCCAGTAGTATTCGGGGTGGGAACACTGAAGCTTTCTTT. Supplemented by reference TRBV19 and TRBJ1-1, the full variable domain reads DGGITQSPKYLFRKEGQNVTLSCEQNLNHDAMYWYRQDPGQGLRLIYYSQIVNDFQKGDIAEGYSVSREKKESFPLTVTSAQKNPTAFYLCASSIRGGNTEAFFGQGTRLTVV.

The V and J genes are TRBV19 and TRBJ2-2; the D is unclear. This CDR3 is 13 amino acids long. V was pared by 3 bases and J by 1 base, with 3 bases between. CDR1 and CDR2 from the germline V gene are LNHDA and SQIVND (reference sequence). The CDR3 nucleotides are TGTGCCAGTAGTATCAAGAACACCGGGGAGCTGTTTTTT. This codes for CASSIKNTGELFF.

CDR3 sequence reads: CASRRSDVAEQFF. CDR3 in DNA: TGTGCCAGCAGGCGGAGCGATGTTGCTGAGCAGTTCTTC. This chain joins TRBV6-5 and TRBJ2-1, with D hard to call. V was shortened by 6 bases and J by 9 bases, with 15 bases between the two germline ends. The CDR3 contains 13 residues. Germline V gene lookup returns CDR1 MNHEY and CDR2 SVGAGI.

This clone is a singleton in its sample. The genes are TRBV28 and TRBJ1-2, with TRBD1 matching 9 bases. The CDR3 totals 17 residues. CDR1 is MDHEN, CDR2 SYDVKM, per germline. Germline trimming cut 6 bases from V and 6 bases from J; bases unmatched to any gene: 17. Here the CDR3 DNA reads TGTGCCAGCAGCTACCCGAATGGGAGGAGGGACAGGGATGGCTACACCTTC. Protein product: CASSYPNGRRDRDGYTF.

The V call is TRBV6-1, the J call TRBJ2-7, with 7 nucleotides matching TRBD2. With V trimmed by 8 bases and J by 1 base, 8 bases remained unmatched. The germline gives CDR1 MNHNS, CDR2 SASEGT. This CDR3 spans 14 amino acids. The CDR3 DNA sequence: TGTGCCAGCGGTCAATCTAGCGGTTCCTACGAGCAGTACTTC. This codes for CASGQSSGSYEQYF.

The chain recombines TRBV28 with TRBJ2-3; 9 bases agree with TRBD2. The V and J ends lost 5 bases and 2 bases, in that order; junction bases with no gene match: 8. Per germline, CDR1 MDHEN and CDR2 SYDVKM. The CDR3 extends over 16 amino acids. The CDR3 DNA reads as TGTGCCAGCAGTCCCCAAGCGGGAGGAACCACAGATACGCAGTATTTT. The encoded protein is CASSPQAGGTTDTQYF.

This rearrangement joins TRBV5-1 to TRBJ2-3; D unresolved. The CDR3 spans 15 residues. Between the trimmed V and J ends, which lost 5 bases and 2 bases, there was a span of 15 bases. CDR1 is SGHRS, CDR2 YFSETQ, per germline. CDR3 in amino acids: CASRAGPKTTDTQYF. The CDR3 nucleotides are TGCGCCAGCAGAGCAGGCCCTAAAACCACAGATACGCAGTATTTT.

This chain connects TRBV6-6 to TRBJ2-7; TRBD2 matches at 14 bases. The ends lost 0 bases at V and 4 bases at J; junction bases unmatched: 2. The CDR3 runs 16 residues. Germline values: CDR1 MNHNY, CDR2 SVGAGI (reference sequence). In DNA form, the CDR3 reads TGTGCCAGCAGTTACTCGACTAGCGGGAGGGTTTACGAGCAGTACTTC. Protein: CASSYSTSGRVYEQYF.

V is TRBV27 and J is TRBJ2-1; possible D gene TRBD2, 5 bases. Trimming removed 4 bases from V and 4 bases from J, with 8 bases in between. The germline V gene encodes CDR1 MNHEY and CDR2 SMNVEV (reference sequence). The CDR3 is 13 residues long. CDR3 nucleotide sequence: TGTGCCAGCAGTTGGCCGGGATACAATGAGCAGTTCTTC. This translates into CASSWPGYNEQFF.

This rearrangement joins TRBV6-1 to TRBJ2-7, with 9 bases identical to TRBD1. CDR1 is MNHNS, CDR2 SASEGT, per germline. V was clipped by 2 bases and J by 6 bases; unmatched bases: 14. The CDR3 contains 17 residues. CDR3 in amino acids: CASSEIPGGQGLFEQYF. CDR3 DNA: TGTGCCAGCAGTGAAATCCCGGGTGGACAGGGGTTGTTCGAGCAGTACTTC.

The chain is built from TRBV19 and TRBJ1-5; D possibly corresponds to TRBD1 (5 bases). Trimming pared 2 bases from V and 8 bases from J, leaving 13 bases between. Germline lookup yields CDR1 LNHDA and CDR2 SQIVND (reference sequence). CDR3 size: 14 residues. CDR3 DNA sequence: TGTGCCAGTAGTATACGGCGTGGGGGGAAGCCCCAGCATTTT. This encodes CASSIRRGGKPQHF.

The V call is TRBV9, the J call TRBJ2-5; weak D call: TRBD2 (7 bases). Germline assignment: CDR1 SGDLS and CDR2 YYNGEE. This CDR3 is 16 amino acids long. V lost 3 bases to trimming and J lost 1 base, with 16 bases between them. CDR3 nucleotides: TGTGCCAGCAGCGAAGGGGGAGGGCAGGGCCAAGAGACCCAGTACTTC. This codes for CASSEGGGQGQETQYF.

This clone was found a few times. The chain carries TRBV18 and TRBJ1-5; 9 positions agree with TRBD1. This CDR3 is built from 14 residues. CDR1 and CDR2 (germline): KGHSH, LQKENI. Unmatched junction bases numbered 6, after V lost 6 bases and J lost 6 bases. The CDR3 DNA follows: TGTGCCAGCTCTCACGGGACAGGGAGTCAGCCCCAGCATTTT. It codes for CASSHGTGSQPQHF.

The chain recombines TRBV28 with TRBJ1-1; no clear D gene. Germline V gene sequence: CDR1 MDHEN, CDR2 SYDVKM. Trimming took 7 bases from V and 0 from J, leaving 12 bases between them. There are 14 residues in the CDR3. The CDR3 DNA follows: TGTGCCAGCACCCCTTTGCGGTTGAACACTGAAGCTTTCTTT. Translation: CASTPLRLNTEAFF.

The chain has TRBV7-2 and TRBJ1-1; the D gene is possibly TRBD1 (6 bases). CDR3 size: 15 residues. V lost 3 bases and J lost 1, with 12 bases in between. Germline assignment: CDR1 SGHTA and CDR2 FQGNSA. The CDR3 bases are TGTGCCAGCAGCTTCGGGGACAACAGGAACACTGAAGCTTTCTTT. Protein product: CASSFGDNRNTEAFF. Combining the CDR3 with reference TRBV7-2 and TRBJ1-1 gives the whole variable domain GAGVSQSPSNKVTEKGKDVELRCDPISGHTALYWYRQSLGQGLEFLIYFQGNSAPDKSGLPSDRFSAERTGGSVSTLTIQRTQQEDSAVYLCASSFGDNRNTEAFFGQGTRLTVV.

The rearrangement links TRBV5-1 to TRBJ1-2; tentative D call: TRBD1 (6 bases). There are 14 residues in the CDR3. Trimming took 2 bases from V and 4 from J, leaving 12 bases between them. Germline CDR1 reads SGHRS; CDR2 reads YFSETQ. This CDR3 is CASSFQGGVYGYTF. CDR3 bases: TGCGCCAGCAGCTTTCAAGGGGGTGTCTATGGCTACACCTTC.

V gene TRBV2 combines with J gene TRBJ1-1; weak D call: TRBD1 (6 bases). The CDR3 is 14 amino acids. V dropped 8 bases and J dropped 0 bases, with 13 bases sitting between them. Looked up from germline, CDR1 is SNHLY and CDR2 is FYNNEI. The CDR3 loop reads CASGVGALNTEAFF. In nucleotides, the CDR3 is TGTGCCAGCGGAGTGGGGGCCCTGAACACTGAAGCTTTCTTT.

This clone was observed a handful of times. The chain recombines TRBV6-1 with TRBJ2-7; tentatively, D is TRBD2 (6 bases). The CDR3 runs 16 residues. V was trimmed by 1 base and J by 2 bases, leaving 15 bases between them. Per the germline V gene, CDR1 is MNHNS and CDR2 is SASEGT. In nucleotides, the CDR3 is TGTGCCAGCAGTGAAGTGGTGCGGGGTCCCACCTACGAGCAGTACTTC. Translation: CASSEVVRGPTYEQYF.

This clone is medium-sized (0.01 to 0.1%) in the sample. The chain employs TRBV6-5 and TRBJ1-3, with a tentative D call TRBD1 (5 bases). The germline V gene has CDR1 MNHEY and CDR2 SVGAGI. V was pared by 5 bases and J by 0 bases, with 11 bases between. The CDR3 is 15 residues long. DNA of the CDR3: TGTGCCAGCAGTCTCAGGGAGGACTCTGGAAACACCATATATTTT. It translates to CASSLREDSGNTIYF.

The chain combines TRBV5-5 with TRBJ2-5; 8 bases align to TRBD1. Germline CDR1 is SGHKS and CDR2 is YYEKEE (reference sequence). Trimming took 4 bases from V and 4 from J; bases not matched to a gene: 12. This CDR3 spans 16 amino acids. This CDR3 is CASSQTQGAGGETQYF. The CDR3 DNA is TGTGCCAGCAGCCAAACGCAGGGGGCTGGGGGAGAGACCCAGTACTTC.

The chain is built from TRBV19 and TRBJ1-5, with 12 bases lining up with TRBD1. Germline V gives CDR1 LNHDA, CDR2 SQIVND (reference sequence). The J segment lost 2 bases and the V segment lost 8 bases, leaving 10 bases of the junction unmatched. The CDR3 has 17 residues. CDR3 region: CASSGTGGLAGNQPQHF. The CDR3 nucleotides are TGTGCCAGTTCCGGGACAGGGGGCTTAGCGGGCAATCAGCCCCAGCATTTT.

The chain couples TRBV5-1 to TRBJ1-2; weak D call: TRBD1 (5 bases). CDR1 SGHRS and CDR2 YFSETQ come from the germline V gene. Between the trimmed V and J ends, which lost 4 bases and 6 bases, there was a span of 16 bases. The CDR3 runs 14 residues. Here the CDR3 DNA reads TGCGCCAGCAGCCCCCGCGGGGGTGAGAATGGCTACACCTTC. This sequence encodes CASSPRGGENGYTF.

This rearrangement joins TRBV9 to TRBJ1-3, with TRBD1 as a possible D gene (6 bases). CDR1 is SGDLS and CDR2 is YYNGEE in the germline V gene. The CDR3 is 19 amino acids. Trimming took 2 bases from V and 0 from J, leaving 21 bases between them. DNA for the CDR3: TGTGCCAGCAGCGTTTTTGTTAGGAGACAGGTAAACTCTGGAAACACCATATATTTT. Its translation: CASSVFVRRQVNSGNTIYF.

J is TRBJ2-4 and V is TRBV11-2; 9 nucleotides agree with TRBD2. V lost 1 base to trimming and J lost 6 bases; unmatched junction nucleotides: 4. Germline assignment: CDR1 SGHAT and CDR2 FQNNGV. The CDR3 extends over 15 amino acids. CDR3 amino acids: CASSLVRTSVNIQYF. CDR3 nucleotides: TGTGCCAGCAGCTTAGTGCGGACTAGCGTAAACATTCAGTACTTC.